Shown below are 8 T cell receptor beta chains from a single sample sequenced in a study of T-cell memory formation after mild COVID-19. TCRdb itself ran the 5' RACE reads through MiXCR, one entry per CDR3 protein. The data hold around 260,000 distinct CDR3 sequences, with around 15% observed a single time. Sequencing used PBMCs or a T cell subset sorted from them (not recorded which). These receptors were obtained from a man aged 18 to 30 who had mild COVID-19 (a few samples of this study predate the infection). Cell type and time point are not known.

The chain joins TRBV7-2 to TRBJ2-3; 10 positions agree with TRBD1. J was trimmed by 4 bases and V by 5 bases; bases with no gene match: 6. Germline V gene data show CDR1 as SGHTA and CDR2 as FQGNSA. The CDR3 contains 15 residues. CDR3: CASSPTGTGADTQYF. The CDR3 DNA reads TGTGCCAGCAGCCCAACCGGGACAGGGGCAGATACGCAGTATTTT. Variable domain in full (rest from reference TRBV7-2 and TRBJ2-3): GAGVSQSPSNKVTEKGKDVELRCDPISGHTALYWYRQSLGQGLEFLIYFQGNSAPDKSGLPSDRFSAERTGGSVSTLTIQRTQQEDSAVYLCASSPTGTGADTQYFGPGTRLTVL.

This clonotype was detected only a few times. The V call is TRBV7-8, the J call TRBJ2-3, with TRBD2 matching over 12 bases. Looked up from germline, CDR1 is SGHVS and CDR2 is FQNEAQ. With 3 bases clipped from V and 2 bases from J, the junction kept 6 bases outside the gene matches. This CDR3 has 17 amino acids. CDR3 in amino acids: CASSLRTSGEITDTQYF. CDR3 DNA sequence: TGTGCCAGCAGCTTGAGGACTAGCGGGGAGATCACAGATACGCAGTATTTT.

This clonotype came up once. This sequence joins TRBV29-1 and TRBJ1-2; D call uncertain. Germline CDR1 and CDR2: SQVTM and ANQGSEA. CDR3 length equals 11 residues. V was clipped by 4 bases and J by 7 bases, with 10 bases between them. CDR3 residues: CSVVKGSGYTF. CDR3 coding DNA: TGCAGCGTTGTAAAGGGCAGTGGCTACACCTTC.

This clonotype occurred a few times. The V and J genes are TRBV7-3 and TRBJ2-7; no clear D. CDR1 SGHTA and CDR2 FQGTGA come from the germline V gene. This CDR3 has 8 residues. The DNA of the CDR3 is TGTGCCAGCAGCCCCCGGGTAGTC. The encoded protein is CASSPRVV.

The chain links TRBV5-1 to TRBJ1-1; 9 positions match TRBD1. Germline V gene lookup returns CDR1 SGHRS and CDR2 YFSETQ. The CDR3 covers 14 residues. With V trimmed by 4 bases and J by 5 bases, 6 bases remained unmatched. CDR3 loop: CASSQAGTGTEAFF. The DNA for the CDR3 is TGCGCCAGCAGCCAAGCCGGGACAGGGACTGAAGCTTTCTTT. Full variable domain (outside the CDR3, taken from reference TRBV5-1 and TRBJ1-1): KAGVTQTPRYLIKTRGQQVTLSCSPISGHRSVSWYQQTPGQGLQFLFEYFSETQRNKGNFPGRFSGRQFSNSRSEMNVSTLELGDSALYLCASSQAGTGTEAFFGQGTRLTVV.

The gene calls are TRBV12-3 or TRBV12-4 and TRBJ2-2; 9 bases map to TRBD2. The CDR3 is 15 amino acids. V lost 5 bases and J lost 8; bases outside the gene matches: 9. CDR3 protein: CASSPSGAPRGELFF. In DNA, the CDR3 is TGTGCCAGCAGTCCTAGCGGGGCCCCAAGGGGGGAGCTGTTTTTT.

CDR3 nucleotides: TGCAGCGTTTCACAGGGTCCGGATCAGCCCCAGCATTTT. Encoded protein: CSVSQGPDQPQHF. The chain is built from TRBV29-1 and TRBJ1-5, with D possibly being TRBD1 (6 bases). The CDR3 is 13 amino acids. Germline CDR1 and CDR2: SQVTM and ANQGSEA. V lost 5 bases, J lost 5 bases, and 13 bases lay in between.

In this sample, this clonotype turned up a few times. This chain joins TRBV4-1 and TRBJ1-1; 7 bases are a match to TRBD1. The CDR3 totals 16 residues. Trimming cost V 4 bases and J 5 bases; bases outside gene matches: 13. Germline V gene lookup returns CDR1 MGHRA and CDR2 YSYEKL. CDR3 sequence (DNA): TGCGCCAGCAGCCTATCCCCCGGGACAGATAAAACTGAAGCTTTCTTT. This encodes CASSLSPGTDKTEAFF.